The rows below give T cell receptor beta chains drawn from one sample of a study of blood T cell repertoires in COVID-19. Sequenced by immunoSEQ multiplex PCR; TCRdb stores in-frame clones only, minus some. Of around 500,000 clones in the sample, around 85% were seen once. Sample: peripheral blood. The origin of the receptors is a human donor in a cohort sampled during active COVID-19. Both conserved end residues are part of each CDR3. The order of the fields is J gene, clone size, D gene, V gene, CDR3 DNA, CDR3 protein. A D gene is named only where the DNA matches it firmly. Only part of the rows carry a size: once, few, many, or a class if the clone is expanded.

j_gene: TRBJ1-1
abundance: few
d_gene: TRBD1
v_gene: TRBV4-2
CDR3nt: TGTGCCAGCAGCCCCGGACAGGGGTTGAACACTGAAGCTTTCTTT
CDR3aa: CASSPGQGLNTEAFF

j_gene: TRBJ1-5
abundance: .
d_gene: .
v_gene: TRBV4-2
CDR3nt: TGTGCCAGCAGCCAAGATAGGTCAGGGAAACAGCCCCAGCATTTT
CDR3aa: CASSQDRSGKQPQHF

j_gene: TRBJ1-5
abundance: .
d_gene: TRBD1
v_gene: TRBV19
CDR3nt: TGTGCCAGTAGTACAACAACAGGGGATAGCAATCAGCCCCAGCATTTT
CDR3aa: CASSTTTGDSNQPQHF

j_gene: TRBJ2-3
abundance: .
d_gene: TRBD2
v_gene: TRBV7-3
CDR3nt: TGTGCCAGCAGCTCCAGTACCCGGACTAGCGGGAGAAGAGATACGCAGTATTTT
CDR3aa: CASSSSTRTSGRRDTQYF

j_gene: TRBJ1-1
abundance: .
d_gene: .
v_gene: TRBV29-1
CDR3nt: TGCAGCACTCCCGGGAACACTGAAGCTTTCTTT
CDR3aa: CSTPGNTEAFF

j_gene: TRBJ1-2
abundance: few
d_gene: TRBD1
v_gene: TRBV28
CDR3nt: TGTGCCAGCAGGTCAGGGGGACAGGGAAGGGACACCTTC
CDR3aa: CASRSGGQGRDTF

j_gene: TRBJ2-2
abundance: .
d_gene: TRBD2
v_gene: TRBV25-1
CDR3nt: TGTGCCAGCAGAACTAGCGGGAGAGATGCCGGGGAGCTGTTTTTT
CDR3aa: CASRTSGRDAGELFF

j_gene: TRBJ2-7
abundance: .
d_gene: .
v_gene: TRBV4-3
CDR3nt: TGCGCCAGCAGCCAACAGGTCTTCTACGAGCAGTACTTC
CDR3aa: CASSQQVFYEQYF

j_gene: TRBJ1-4
abundance: .
d_gene: TRBD1
v_gene: TRBV18
CDR3nt: TGTGCCAGCTCACCAATCACTTCAGGGACAGGGGTTGAAAAACTGTTTTTT
CDR3aa: CASSPITSGTGVEKLFF

j_gene: TRBJ1-6
abundance: .
d_gene: TRBD1
v_gene: TRBV7-2
CDR3nt: TGTGCCAGCAGCTTGTTAGAGACAGGGGGTTCACCCCTCCACTTT
CDR3aa: CASSLLETGGSPLHF

j_gene: TRBJ2-3
abundance: .
d_gene: TRBD2
v_gene: TRBV5-1
CDR3nt: TGCGCCAGCAGCTTGAGTTCGACTAGCGGGAGAAATACGCAGTATTTT
CDR3aa: CASSLSSTSGRNTQYF

j_gene: TRBJ1-1
abundance: .
d_gene: .
v_gene: TRBV5-1
CDR3nt: TGCGCCAGCAGCTTGGCCGGGGTAGATGAAGCTTTCTTT
CDR3aa: CASSLAGVDEAFF

j_gene: TRBJ2-7
abundance: .
d_gene: TRBD1
v_gene: TRBV4-3
CDR3nt: TGCGCCAGCAGCCAAGATGGGGACAGGCTACCCAACGAGCAGTACTTC
CDR3aa: CASSQDGDRLPNEQYF

j_gene: TRBJ1-5
abundance: .
d_gene: TRBD1
v_gene: TRBV28
CDR3nt: TGTGCCAGCAGTTTAGGACAGGACAATCAGCCCCAGCATTTT
CDR3aa: CASSLGQDNQPQHF

j_gene: TRBJ1-1
abundance: .
d_gene: TRBD1
v_gene: TRBV2
CDR3nt: TGTGCCAGCAGGCCAAGACAGGGGGAGAACACTGAAGCTTTCTTT
CDR3aa: CASRPRQGENTEAFF

j_gene: TRBJ2-3
abundance: .
d_gene: .
v_gene: TRBV28
CDR3nt: TGTGCCAGCAGTTTGAGACAGCCCATCGGAGATACGCAGTATTTT
CDR3aa: CASSLRQPIGDTQYF

j_gene: TRBJ2-1
abundance: .
d_gene: TRBD1
v_gene: TRBV7-8
CDR3nt: TGTGCCAGCAGCTTAGTTCCGAGACAGGGTGGGCATGAGCAGTTCTTC
CDR3aa: CASSLVPRQGGHEQFF

j_gene: TRBJ1-5
abundance: .
d_gene: .
v_gene: TRBV10-3
CDR3nt: TGTGCCATCAGTCAGGCAGGTTTAGACAATCAGCCCCAGCATTTT
CDR3aa: CAISQAGLDNQPQHF

j_gene: TRBJ2-3
abundance: .
d_gene: TRBD2
v_gene: TRBV5-1
CDR3nt: TGCGCCCGCAGGCCGGGGGGGCGGGCCAAAAGCACAGATACGCAGTATTTT
CDR3aa: CARRPGGRAKSTDTQYF

j_gene: TRBJ1-6
abundance: .
d_gene: TRBD1
v_gene: TRBV6-1
CDR3nt: TGTGCCAGCAGTGAGGCGGGGACAGGGAAGGCACCCCTCCACTTT
CDR3aa: CASSEAGTGKAPLHF

j_gene: TRBJ1-5
abundance: once
d_gene: .
v_gene: TRBV5-6
CDR3nt: TGTGCCAGCAGCCCGTGGCCTGGTTATAGCAATCAGCCCCAGCATTTT
CDR3aa: CASSPWPGYSNQPQHF

j_gene: TRBJ1-2
abundance: .
d_gene: TRBD1
v_gene: TRBV6-6
CDR3nt: TGTGCCAGCAACACAGGGGACTATGGCTACACCTTC
CDR3aa: CASNTGDYGYTF

j_gene: TRBJ1-1
abundance: .
d_gene: .
v_gene: TRBV6-5
CDR3nt: TGTGCCAGCAGTTTGAGGATACTCACTGAAGCTTTCTTT
CDR3aa: CASSLRILTEAFF

j_gene: TRBJ1-5
abundance: .
d_gene: .
v_gene: TRBV20-1
CDR3nt: TGCAGTGCTAGTCTTGAGAGCAATCAGCCCCAGCATTTT
CDR3aa: CSASLESNQPQHF

j_gene: TRBJ2-2
abundance: .
d_gene: .
v_gene: TRBV19
CDR3nt: TGTGCCAGTATCCAAACAGCTAACACCGGGGAGCTGTTTTTT
CDR3aa: CASIQTANTGELFF

j_gene: TRBJ1-3
abundance: .
d_gene: TRBD1
v_gene: TRBV30
CDR3nt: TGTGCCGGGGACAGGGGGTCAGGAAACACCATATATTTT
CDR3aa: CAGDRGSGNTIYF

j_gene: TRBJ1-1
abundance: .
d_gene: .
v_gene: TRBV25-1
CDR3nt: TGTGCCAGCAGAAAGACAGGGAACACTGAAGCTTTCTTT
CDR3aa: CASRKTGNTEAFF

j_gene: TRBJ1-5
abundance: few
d_gene: .
v_gene: TRBV19
CDR3nt: TGTGCCAGTAGTATAGTTGGCCTTAATAGCAATCAGCCCCAGCATTTT
CDR3aa: CASSIVGLNSNQPQHF

j_gene: TRBJ2-2
abundance: .
d_gene: TRBD2
v_gene: TRBV19
CDR3nt: TGTGCCAGTAGTCCCGGACTAGCGGGTTGGGAGGGGGAGCTGTTTTTT
CDR3aa: CASSPGLAGWEGELFF

j_gene: TRBJ2-1
abundance: .
d_gene: TRBD2
v_gene: TRBV5-1
CDR3nt: TGCGCCAGCAGCTTTAGCGGGAGCCGAGAGCAGTTCTTC
CDR3aa: CASSFSGSREQFF

j_gene: TRBJ1-1
abundance: .
d_gene: .
v_gene: TRBV12-3/TRBV12-4
CDR3nt: TGTGCCAGCAGTTTTTTACAGGTAGATGAAGCTTTCTTT
CDR3aa: CASSFLQVDEAFF

j_gene: TRBJ1-2
abundance: .
d_gene: TRBD1
v_gene: TRBV5-6
CDR3nt: TGTGCCAGCGTCCAAAGGATGGGGACAGGGGGCCCTAGTAACTATGGCTACACCTTC
CDR3aa: CASVQRMGTGGPSNYGYTF

j_gene: TRBJ1-1
abundance: .
d_gene: TRBD1
v_gene: TRBV5-1
CDR3nt: TGCGCCAGCAGCTCGGACAGGGGGATGTCTGAAGCTTTCTTT
CDR3aa: CASSSDRGMSEAFF

j_gene: TRBJ1-2
abundance: .
d_gene: .
v_gene: TRBV13
CDR3nt: TGTGCCTCGGGGAGCTGGGATACGCCTAACTATGGCTACACCTTC
CDR3aa: CASGSWDTPNYGYTF

j_gene: TRBJ1-2
abundance: once
d_gene: .
v_gene: TRBV5-1
CDR3nt: TGCGCCAGCAGCTTGGAAGTCAGGGCAGCTGGCTACACCTTC
CDR3aa: CASSLEVRAAGYTF

j_gene: TRBJ1-2
abundance: .
d_gene: TRBD1
v_gene: TRBV5-4
CDR3nt: TGTGCCAGCAGCTTTTCCCGACAGGGCTTAGGCTACACCTTC
CDR3aa: CASSFSRQGLGYTF

j_gene: TRBJ2-3
abundance: .
d_gene: .
v_gene: TRBV3-1/TRBV3-2
CDR3nt: TGTGCCAGCAGCCACGGGCTCCGGGGAGATACGCAGTATTTT
CDR3aa: CASSHGLRGDTQYF

j_gene: TRBJ2-5
abundance: .
d_gene: .
v_gene: TRBV19
CDR3nt: TGTGCCAGTAGTATAGATCGTGGCTCCCAGGAGACCCAGTACTTC
CDR3aa: CASSIDRGSQETQYF

j_gene: TRBJ1-6
abundance: .
d_gene: TRBD1
v_gene: TRBV27
CDR3nt: TGTGCCAGCAGGGGGACAGGGAATTCACCCCTCCACTTT
CDR3aa: CASRGTGNSPLHF

j_gene: TRBJ1-2
abundance: .
d_gene: .
v_gene: TRBV7-8
CDR3nt: TGTGCCAGCAGCTTAATGACAGATATACTCTATGGCTACACCTTC
CDR3aa: CASSLMTDILYGYTF

j_gene: TRBJ1-2
abundance: .
d_gene: .
v_gene: TRBV19
CDR3nt: TGTGCCAGTACCTCCGCCTTGGGGCAGGGCTATGGCTACACCTTC
CDR3aa: CASTSALGQGYGYTF

j_gene: TRBJ1-5
abundance: .
d_gene: .
v_gene: TRBV27
CDR3nt: TGTGCCAGCAGTTTATACAGGGATCAGCCCCAGCATTTT
CDR3aa: CASSLYRDQPQHF

j_gene: TRBJ1-4
abundance: .
d_gene: .
v_gene: TRBV19
CDR3nt: TGTGCCAGTAGTTTCTCCCTTTTGAGGGGGGGGACAACTAATGAAAAACTGTTTTTT
CDR3aa: CASSFSLLRGGTTNEKLFF

j_gene: TRBJ2-3
abundance: .
d_gene: .
v_gene: TRBV5-3
CDR3nt: TGTGCCTCCCAGATGTATAGCACAGATACGCAGTATTTT
CDR3aa: CASQMYSTDTQYF

j_gene: TRBJ2-5
abundance: .
d_gene: .
v_gene: TRBV4-2
CDR3nt: TGTGCCAGCAGCCAAGATAGCCGAAAAGAGACCCAGTACTTC
CDR3aa: CASSQDSRKETQYF

j_gene: TRBJ2-7
abundance: .
d_gene: .
v_gene: TRBV27
CDR3nt: TGTGCCAGCAGGGGTTTAACTGAGGGCTACGAGCAGTACTTC
CDR3aa: CASRGLTEGYEQYF

j_gene: TRBJ1-2
abundance: .
d_gene: .
v_gene: TRBV11-1
CDR3nt: TGTGCCAGCAGCGCCCCGGAGGGCTACACCTTC
CDR3aa: CASSAPEGYTF

j_gene: TRBJ2-1
abundance: .
d_gene: .
v_gene: TRBV9
CDR3nt: TGTGCCAGCAGCGGAGGGGGGACAGAGTACAATGAGCAGTTCTTC
CDR3aa: CASSGGGTEYNEQFF

j_gene: TRBJ2-4
abundance: .
d_gene: TRBD1
v_gene: TRBV5-1
CDR3nt: TGCGCCAGCAGCTTGGGGGACAGGGGGAAAAACATTCAGTACTTC
CDR3aa: CASSLGDRGKNIQYF

j_gene: TRBJ2-3
abundance: once
d_gene: .
v_gene: TRBV7-3
CDR3nt: TGTGCCAGCAGCTTATATTTTAGCACAGATACGCAGTATTTT
CDR3aa: CASSLYFSTDTQYF

j_gene: TRBJ1-1
abundance: .
d_gene: .
v_gene: TRBV5-1
CDR3nt: TGCGCCAGCAGCTTGGCGGACAGTGAAGCTTTCTTT
CDR3aa: CASSLADSEAFF

j_gene: TRBJ2-1
abundance: .
d_gene: .
v_gene: TRBV7-3
CDR3nt: TGTGCCAGCAGCTTTAACCTAGACAATGAGCAGTTCTTC
CDR3aa: CASSFNLDNEQFF

j_gene: TRBJ1-5
abundance: .
d_gene: TRBD1
v_gene: TRBV7-9
CDR3nt: TGTGCCAGCAGCTTACAGGGGACAGGAGATCAGCCCCAGCATTTT
CDR3aa: CASSLQGTGDQPQHF

j_gene: TRBJ2-5
abundance: .
d_gene: TRBD1
v_gene: TRBV5-6
CDR3nt: TGTGCCAGCACCCAAAGACAGGGGCTGGGGGAGACCCAGTACTTC
CDR3aa: CASTQRQGLGETQYF

j_gene: TRBJ2-1
abundance: .
d_gene: TRBD2
v_gene: TRBV19
CDR3nt: TGTGCCAGTAGTATGGGGAGGGTGACTCGGGAGTTCTTC
CDR3aa: CASSMGRVTREFF

j_gene: TRBJ1-4
abundance: .
d_gene: .
v_gene: TRBV7-9
CDR3nt: TGTGCCAGCAGCTTAGGGACGGCGGGGGAAGAAAAACTGTTTTTT
CDR3aa: CASSLGTAGEEKLFF

j_gene: TRBJ1-2
abundance: .
d_gene: TRBD1
v_gene: TRBV5-1
CDR3nt: TGCGCCAGCAGCTATGGACAGGGGAACTATGGCTACACCTTC
CDR3aa: CASSYGQGNYGYTF

j_gene: TRBJ1-5
abundance: .
d_gene: TRBD1
v_gene: TRBV27
CDR3nt: TGTGCCAGCAGTTCCACCCACAGGGGCTATCAGCCCCAGCATTTT
CDR3aa: CASSSTHRGYQPQHF

j_gene: TRBJ2-5
abundance: .
d_gene: .
v_gene: TRBV6-5
CDR3nt: TGTGCCAGCAGTTACTCGTTTAGGAGGCTAGAGACCCAGTACTTC
CDR3aa: CASSYSFRRLETQYF